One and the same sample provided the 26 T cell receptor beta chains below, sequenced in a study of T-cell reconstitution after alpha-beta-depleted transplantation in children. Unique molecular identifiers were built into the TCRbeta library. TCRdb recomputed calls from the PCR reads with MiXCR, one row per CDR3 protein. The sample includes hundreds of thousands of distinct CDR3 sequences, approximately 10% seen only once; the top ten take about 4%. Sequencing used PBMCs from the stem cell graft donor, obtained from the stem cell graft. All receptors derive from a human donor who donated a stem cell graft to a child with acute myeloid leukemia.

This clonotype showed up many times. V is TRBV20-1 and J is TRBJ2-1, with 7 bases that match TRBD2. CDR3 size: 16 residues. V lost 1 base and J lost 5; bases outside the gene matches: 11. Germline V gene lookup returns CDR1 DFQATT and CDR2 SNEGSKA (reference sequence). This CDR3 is CSARAPSGVRHNEQFF. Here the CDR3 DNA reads TGCAGTGCTAGAGCCCCGAGCGGGGTGAGACACAATGAGCAGTTCTTC.

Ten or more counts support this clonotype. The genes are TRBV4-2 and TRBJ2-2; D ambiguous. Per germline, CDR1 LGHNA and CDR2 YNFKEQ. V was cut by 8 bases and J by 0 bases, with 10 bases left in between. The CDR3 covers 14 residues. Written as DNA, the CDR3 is TGTGCCAGCGGTGATGTGGCGAACACCGGGGAGCTGTTTTTT. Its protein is CASGDVANTGELFF.

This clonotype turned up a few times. CDR3 loop: CASSELQASNTGELFF. Here the CDR3 DNA reads TGTGCCAGCAGTGAATTGCAGGCCTCGAACACCGGGGAGCTGTTTTTT. The chain recombines TRBV25-1 with TRBJ2-2; D gene unclear. Trimming pared 1 base from V and 0 bases from J, leaving 9 bases between. Germline V gene sequence: CDR1 MGHDK, CDR2 SYGVNS. The CDR3 sequence is 16 residues long.

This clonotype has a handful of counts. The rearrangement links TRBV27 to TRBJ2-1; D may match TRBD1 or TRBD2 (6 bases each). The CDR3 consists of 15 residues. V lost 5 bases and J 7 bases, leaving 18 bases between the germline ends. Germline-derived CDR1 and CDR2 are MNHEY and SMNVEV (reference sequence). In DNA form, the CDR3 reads TGTGCCAGCAGTCCTGACAGGCGGGGTGGGAATGAGCAGTTCTTC. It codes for CASSPDRRGGNEQFF.

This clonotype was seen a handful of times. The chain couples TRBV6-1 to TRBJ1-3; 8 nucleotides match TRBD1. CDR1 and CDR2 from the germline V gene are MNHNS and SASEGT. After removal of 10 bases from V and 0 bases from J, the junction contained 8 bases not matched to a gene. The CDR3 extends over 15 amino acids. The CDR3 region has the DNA TGTGCCACAGGGACAGGAATGAACTCTGGAAACACCATATATTTT. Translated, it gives CATGTGMNSGNTIYF.

Here the CDR3 DNA reads TGTGCCAGCAGTTCCCGGCTGTTACTGTACAATGAGCAGTTCTTC. This gives the protein CASSSRLLLYNEQFF. V gene TRBV6-2 or TRBV6-3 combines with J gene TRBJ2-1; D is undetermined. CDR1 is MNHEY, CDR2 SVGEGT, per germline. V lost 4 bases to trimming and J lost 4 bases, with 14 bases between them. The CDR3 is 15 residues long.

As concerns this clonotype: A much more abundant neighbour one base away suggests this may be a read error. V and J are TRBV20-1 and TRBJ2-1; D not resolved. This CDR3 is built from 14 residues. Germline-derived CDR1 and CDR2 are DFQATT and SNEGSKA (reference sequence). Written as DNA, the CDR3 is TGCAGTGCTAGCGGGTGGAGCTCCTACAGTGAGCAGTTCTTC. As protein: CSASGWSSYSEQFF.

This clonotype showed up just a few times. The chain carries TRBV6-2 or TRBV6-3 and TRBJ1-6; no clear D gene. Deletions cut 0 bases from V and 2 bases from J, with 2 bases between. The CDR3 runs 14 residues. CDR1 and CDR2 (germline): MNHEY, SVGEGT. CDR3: CASSYSTYNSPLHF. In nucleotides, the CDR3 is TGTGCCAGCAGTTACTCGACCTATAATTCACCCCTCCACTTT.

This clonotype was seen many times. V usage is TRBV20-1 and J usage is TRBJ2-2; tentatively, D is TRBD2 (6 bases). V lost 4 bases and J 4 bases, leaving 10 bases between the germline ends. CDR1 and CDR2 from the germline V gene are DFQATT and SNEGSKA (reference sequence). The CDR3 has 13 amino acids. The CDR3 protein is CSAIGGITGELFF. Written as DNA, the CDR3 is TGCAGTGCTATCGGGGGAATCACCGGGGAGCTGTTTTTT.

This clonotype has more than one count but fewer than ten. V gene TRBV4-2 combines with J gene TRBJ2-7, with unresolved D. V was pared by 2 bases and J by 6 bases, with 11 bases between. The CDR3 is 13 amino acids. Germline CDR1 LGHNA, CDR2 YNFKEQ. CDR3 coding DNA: TGTGCCAGCAGCCAACTCGCCGGGCTCGAGCAGTACTTC. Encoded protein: CASSQLAGLEQYF.

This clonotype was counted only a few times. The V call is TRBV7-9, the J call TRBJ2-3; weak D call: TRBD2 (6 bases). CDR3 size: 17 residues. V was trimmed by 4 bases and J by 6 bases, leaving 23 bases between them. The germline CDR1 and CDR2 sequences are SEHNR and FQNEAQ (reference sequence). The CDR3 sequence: CASSSIPGFAGGDTQYF. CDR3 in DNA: TGTGCCAGCAGCTCGATCCCAGGATTTGCCGGAGGGGATACGCAGTATTTT. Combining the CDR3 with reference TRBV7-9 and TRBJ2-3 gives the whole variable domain DTGVSQNPRHKITKRGQNVTFRCDPISEHNRLYWYRQTLGQGPEFLTYFQNEAQLEKSRLLSDRFSAERPKGSFSTLEIQRTEQGDSAMYLCASSSIPGFAGGDTQYFGPGTRLTVL.

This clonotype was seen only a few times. CDR3 residues: CASSQDLGHYEAFF. CDR3 nucleotide sequence: TGTGCCAGCAGCCAAGATTTAGGGCATTATGAAGCTTTCTTT. V and J are TRBV4-2 and TRBJ1-1, with unresolved D. The CDR3 covers 14 residues. The germline V gene has CDR1 LGHNA and CDR2 YNFKEQ. Trimming pared 0 bases from V and 7 bases from J, leaving 12 bases between.

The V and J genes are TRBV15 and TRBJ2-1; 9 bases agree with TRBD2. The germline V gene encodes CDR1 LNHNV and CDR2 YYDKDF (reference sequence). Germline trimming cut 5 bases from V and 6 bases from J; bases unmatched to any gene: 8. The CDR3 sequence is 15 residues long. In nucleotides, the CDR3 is TGTGCCACCAGCTCCTGGGGACTAGCTTCCAATGAGCAGTTCTTC. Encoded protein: CATSSWGLASNEQFF.

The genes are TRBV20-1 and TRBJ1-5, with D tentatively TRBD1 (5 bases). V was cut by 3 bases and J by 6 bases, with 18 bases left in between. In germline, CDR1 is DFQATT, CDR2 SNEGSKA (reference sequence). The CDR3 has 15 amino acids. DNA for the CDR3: TGCAGTGCTAGTTACGACGGGCGGGACTCTCAGCCCCAGCATTTT. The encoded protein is CSASYDGRDSQPQHF.

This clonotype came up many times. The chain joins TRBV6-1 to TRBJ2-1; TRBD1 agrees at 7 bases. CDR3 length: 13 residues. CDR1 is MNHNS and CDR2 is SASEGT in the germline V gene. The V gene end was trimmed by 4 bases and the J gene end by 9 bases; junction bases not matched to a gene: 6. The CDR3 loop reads CASSVKGAGEQFF. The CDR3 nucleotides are TGTGCCAGCAGTGTAAAGGGGGCCGGTGAGCAGTTCTTC.

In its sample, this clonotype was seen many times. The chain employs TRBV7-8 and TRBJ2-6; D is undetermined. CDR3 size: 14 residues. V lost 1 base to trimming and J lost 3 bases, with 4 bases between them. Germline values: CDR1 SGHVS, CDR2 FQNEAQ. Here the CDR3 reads CASSLGGGANVLTF. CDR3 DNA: TGTGCCAGCAGCTTAGGGGGTGGGGCCAACGTCCTGACTTTC.

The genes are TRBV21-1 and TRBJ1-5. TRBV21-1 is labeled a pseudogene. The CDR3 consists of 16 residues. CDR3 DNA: TGTGCCAGCAGCAAATCGACAAGATATAGCAATCAGCCCCAGCATTTT. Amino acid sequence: CASSKSTRYSNQPQHF.

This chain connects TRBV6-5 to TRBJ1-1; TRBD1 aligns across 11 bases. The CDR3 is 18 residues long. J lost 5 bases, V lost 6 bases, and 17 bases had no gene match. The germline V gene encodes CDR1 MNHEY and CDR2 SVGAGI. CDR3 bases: TGTGCCAGCAGCCCAATCTTAGGGGGACAGGGGGAGAGGACTGAAGCTTTCTTT. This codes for CASSPILGGQGERTEAFF.

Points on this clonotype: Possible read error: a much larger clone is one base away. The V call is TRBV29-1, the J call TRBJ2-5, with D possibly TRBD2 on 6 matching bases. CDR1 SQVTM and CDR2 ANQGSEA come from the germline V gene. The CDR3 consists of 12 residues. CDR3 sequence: CSGGTAQDTQYF. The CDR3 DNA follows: TGCAGCGGCGGGACTGCGCAAGATACCCAGTACTTC.

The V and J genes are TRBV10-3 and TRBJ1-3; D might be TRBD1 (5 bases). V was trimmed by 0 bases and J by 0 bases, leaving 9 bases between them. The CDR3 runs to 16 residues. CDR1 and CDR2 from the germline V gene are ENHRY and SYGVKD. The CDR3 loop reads CAISESAGGSGNTIYF. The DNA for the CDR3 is TGTGCCATCAGTGAGTCGGCGGGGGGCTCTGGAAACACCATATATTTT.

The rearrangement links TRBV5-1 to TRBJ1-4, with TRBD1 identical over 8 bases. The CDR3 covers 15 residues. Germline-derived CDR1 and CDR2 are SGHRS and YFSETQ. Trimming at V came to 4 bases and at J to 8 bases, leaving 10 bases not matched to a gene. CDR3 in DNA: TGCGCCAGCAGCCCCACGACAGGGGCCTACGAAAAACTGTTTTTT. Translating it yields CASSPTTGAYEKLFF.

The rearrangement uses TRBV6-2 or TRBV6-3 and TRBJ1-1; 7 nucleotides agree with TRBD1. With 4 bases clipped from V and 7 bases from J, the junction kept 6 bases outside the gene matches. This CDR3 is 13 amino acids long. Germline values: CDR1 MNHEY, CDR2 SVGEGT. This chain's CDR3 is CASSSRGQIEAFF. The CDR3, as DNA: TGTGCCAGCAGTTCCCGGGGACAGATTGAAGCTTTCTTT.

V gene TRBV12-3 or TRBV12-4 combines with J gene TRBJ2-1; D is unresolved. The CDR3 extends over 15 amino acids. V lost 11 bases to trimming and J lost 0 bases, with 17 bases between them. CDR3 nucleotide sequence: TGTGCCTCATCAAAACCACGGCCCTCCTACAATGAGCAGTTCTTC. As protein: CASSKPRPSYNEQFF.

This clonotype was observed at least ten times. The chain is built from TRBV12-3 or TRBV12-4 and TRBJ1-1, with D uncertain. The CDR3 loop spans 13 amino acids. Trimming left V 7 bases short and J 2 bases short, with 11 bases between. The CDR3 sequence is CASTPWGNTEAFF. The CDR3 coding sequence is TGTGCCAGCACCCCATGGGGTAACACTGAAGCTTTCTTT.

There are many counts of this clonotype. CDR3 in DNA: TGTGCCAGCAGCTTAGCCTCCCAGGGGCTTGGCGGGGAGCTGTTTTTT. Translating it yields CASSLASQGLGGELFF. The J gene is TRBJ2-2, the V gene TRBV7-2, with a possible D match to TRBD1 (6 bases). The CDR3 loop spans 16 amino acids. CDR1 is SGHTA, CDR2 FQGNSA, per germline. V was cut by 0 bases and J by 7 bases, with 15 bases left in between.

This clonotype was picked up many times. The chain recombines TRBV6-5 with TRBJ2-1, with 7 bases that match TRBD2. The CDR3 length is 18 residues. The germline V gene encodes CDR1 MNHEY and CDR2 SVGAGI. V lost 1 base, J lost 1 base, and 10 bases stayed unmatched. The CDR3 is CASSYLNRAGASYNEQFF. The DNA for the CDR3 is TGTGCCAGCAGTTACTTAAATCGGGCGGGAGCTTCCTACAATGAGCAGTTCTTC.